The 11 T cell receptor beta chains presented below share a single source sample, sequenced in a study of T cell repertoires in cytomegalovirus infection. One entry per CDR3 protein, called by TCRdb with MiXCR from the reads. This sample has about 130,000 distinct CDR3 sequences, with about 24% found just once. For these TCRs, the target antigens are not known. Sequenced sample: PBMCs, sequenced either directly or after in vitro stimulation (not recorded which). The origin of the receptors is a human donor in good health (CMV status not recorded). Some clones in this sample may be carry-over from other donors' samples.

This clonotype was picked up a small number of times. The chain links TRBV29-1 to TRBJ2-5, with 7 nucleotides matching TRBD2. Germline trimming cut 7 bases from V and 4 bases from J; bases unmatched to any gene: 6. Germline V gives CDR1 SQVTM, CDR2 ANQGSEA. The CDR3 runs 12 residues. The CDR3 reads CSGKIAGETQYF. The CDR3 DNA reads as TGCAGCGGAAAGATAGCGGGAGAGACCCAGTACTTC.

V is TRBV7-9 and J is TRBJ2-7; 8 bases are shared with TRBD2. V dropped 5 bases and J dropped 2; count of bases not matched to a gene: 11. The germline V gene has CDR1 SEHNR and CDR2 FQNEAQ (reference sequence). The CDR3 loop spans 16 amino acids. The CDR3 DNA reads TGTGCCAGCAGCCCCATAGAGGCAGCGGGAGCCTACGAGCAGTACTTC. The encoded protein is CASSPIEAAGAYEQYF.

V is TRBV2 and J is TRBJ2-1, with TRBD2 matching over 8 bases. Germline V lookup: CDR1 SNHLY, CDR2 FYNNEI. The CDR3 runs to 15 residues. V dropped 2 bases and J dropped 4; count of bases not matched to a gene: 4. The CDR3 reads CASSEKSSGYNEQFF. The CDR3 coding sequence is TGTGCCAGCAGTGAAAAATCTAGCGGGTACAATGAGCAGTTCTTC.

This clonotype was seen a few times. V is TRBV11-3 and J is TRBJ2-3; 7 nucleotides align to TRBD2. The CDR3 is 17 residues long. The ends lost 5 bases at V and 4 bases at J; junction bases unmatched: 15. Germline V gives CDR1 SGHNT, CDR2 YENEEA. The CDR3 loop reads CASSDPRAGEVSDTQYF. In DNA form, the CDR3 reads TGTGCCAGCAGCGATCCGCGGGCGGGAGAGGTCTCAGATACGCAGTATTTT.

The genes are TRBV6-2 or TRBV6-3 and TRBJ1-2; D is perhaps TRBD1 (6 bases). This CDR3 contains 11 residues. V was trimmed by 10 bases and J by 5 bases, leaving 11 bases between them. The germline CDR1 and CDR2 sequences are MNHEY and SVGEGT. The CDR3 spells CATRQVYGYTF. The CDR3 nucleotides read TGTGCCACCAGACAGGTTTATGGCTACACCTTC.

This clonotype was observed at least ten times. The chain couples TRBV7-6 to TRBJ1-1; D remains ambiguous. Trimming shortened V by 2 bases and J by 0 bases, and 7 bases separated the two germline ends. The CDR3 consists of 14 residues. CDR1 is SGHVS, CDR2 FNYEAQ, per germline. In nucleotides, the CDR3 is TGTGCCAGCAGCTTAATGTTGGTGAACACTGAAGCTTTCTTT. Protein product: CASSLMLVNTEAFF.

The CDR3 DNA follows: TGTGCCAGCAGCTTAAGGGGACAGAGGGAGCGGGAGTATGTAGAGACCCAGTACTTC. It codes for CASSLRGQREREYVETQYF. The J gene is TRBJ2-5, the V gene TRBV7-3, with a possible D match to TRBD2 (8 bases). There are 19 residues in the CDR3. V was shortened by 1 base and J by 4 bases, with 25 bases between the two germline ends. Germline lookup yields CDR1 SGHTA and CDR2 FQGTGA.

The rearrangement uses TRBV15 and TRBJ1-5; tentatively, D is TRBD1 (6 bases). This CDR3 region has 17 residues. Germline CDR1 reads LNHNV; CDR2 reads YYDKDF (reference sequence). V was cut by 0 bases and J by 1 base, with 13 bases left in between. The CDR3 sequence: CATSRDLGGRSNQPQHF. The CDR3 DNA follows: TGTGCCACCAGCAGAGATCTGGGGGGCCGAAGCAATCAGCCCCAGCATTTT.

The CDR3 spells CASSYSKSGYTF. The CDR3 coding sequence is TGTGCCAGCAGCTACTCCAAGTCTGGCTACACCTTC. The V gene is TRBV7-2, the J gene TRBJ1-2, with unresolved D. The CDR3 runs to 12 residues. Between the trimmed V and J ends, which lost 4 bases and 7 bases, there was a span of 10 bases. CDR1 and CDR2 from the germline V gene are SGHTA and FQGNSA.

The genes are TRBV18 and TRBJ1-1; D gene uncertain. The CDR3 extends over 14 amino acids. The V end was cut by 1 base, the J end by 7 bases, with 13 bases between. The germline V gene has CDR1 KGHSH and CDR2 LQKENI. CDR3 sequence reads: CASSPLRGSFEAFF. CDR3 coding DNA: TGTGCCAGCTCACCACTTCGGGGAAGCTTTGAAGCTTTCTTT.

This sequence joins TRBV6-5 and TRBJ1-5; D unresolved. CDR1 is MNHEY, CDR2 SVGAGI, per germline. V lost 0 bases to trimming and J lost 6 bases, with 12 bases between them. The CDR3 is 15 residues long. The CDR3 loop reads CASSYSPGMGQPQHF. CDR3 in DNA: TGTGCCAGCAGTTACTCACCGGGGATGGGTCAGCCCCAGCATTTT.